This T cell receptor (beta chain) was captured by sequencing in a study of PD-L1 blockade in urothelial cancer. About the study: Atezolizumab therapy began for patients in 2014, dosed at 1,200 mg intravenously every 3 weeks. It was at 3 weeks (second dose) and 6 weeks after treatment start that blood was analyzed.

The CDR3 is 15 amino acids. The germline V gene encodes CDR1 SEHNR and CDR2 FQNEAQ (reference sequence). Trimming cost V 2 bases and J 4 bases, with 12 bases left between them. Time point here: peripheral blood 6 weeks after treatment start. Patients were diagnosed with urothelial carcinoma, either locally advanced or metastatic. Individual patients had between 1 and 8 samples, taken pretreatment and on-treatment. Sequenced by immunoSEQ multiplex PCR; TCRdb stores in-frame clones only, minus some. Among approximately 83,000 clones, 70% to 90% were seen once, and the ten largest hold approximately 8.4%.

Sequenced material: PBMCs, taken around atezolizumab (anti-PD-L1) treatment. The receptor was derived from a man between 65 and 80 years old with urothelial cancer. The chain recombines TRBV7-9 with TRBJ2-1, with D perhaps matching TRBD1 (8 bases). In DNA, the CDR3 is TGTGCCAGCAGCTTAACAGGGGGGGTATACAATGAGCAGTTCTTC. This encodes CASSLTGGVYNEQFF.